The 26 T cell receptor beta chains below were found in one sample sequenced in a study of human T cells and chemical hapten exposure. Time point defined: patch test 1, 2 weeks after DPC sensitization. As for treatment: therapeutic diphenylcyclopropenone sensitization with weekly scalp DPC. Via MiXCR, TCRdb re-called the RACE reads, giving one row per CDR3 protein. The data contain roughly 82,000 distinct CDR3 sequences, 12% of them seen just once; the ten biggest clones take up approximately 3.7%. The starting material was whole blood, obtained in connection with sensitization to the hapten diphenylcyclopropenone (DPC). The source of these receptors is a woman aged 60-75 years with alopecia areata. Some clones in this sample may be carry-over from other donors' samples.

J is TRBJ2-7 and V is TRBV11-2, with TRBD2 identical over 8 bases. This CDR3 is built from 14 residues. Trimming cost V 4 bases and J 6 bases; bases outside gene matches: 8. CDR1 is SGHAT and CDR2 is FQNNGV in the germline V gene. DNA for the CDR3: TGTGCCAGCAGCTCCGGACTAGCTGTAGCCGAGCAGTACTTC. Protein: CASSSGLAVAEQYF.

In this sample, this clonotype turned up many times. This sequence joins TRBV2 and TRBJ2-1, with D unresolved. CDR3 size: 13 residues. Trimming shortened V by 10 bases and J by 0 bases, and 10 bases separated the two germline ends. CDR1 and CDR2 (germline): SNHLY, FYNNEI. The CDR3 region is CANIPSSYNEQFF. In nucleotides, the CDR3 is TGTGCCAATATACCAAGCTCCTACAATGAGCAGTTCTTC.

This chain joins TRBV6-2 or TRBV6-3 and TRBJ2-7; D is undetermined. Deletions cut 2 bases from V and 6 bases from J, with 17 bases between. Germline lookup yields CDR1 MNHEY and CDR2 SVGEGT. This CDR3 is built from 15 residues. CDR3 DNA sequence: TGTGCCAGCAGTTACCGAGACTTCAGTCAGGCCGAGCAGTACTTC. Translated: CASSYRDFSQAEQYF.

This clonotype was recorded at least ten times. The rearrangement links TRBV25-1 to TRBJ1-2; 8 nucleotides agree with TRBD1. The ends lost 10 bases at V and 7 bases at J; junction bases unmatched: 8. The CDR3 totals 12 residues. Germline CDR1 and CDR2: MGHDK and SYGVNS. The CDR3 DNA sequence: TGTGCCACTGGGGACAGGTTTAGTGGCTACACCTTC. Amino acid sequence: CATGDRFSGYTF.

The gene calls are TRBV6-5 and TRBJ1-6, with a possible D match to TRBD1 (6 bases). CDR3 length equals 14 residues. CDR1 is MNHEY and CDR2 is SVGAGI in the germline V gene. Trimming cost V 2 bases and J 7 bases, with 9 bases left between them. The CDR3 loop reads CASSYLQGNSPLHF. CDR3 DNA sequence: TGTGCCAGCAGTTACCTACAGGGAAATTCACCCCTCCACTTT.

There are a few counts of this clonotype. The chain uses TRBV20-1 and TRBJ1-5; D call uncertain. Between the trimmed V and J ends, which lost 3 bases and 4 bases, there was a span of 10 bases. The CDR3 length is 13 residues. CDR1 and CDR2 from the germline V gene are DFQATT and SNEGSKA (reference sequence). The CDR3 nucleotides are TGCAGTGCTAGTCGGCGGGAGAATCAGCCCCAGCATTTT. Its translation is CSASRRENQPQHF.

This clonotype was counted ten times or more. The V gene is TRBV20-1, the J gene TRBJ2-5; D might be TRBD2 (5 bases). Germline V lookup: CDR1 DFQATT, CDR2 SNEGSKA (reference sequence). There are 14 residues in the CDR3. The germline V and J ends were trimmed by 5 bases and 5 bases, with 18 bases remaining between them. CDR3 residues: CSARRGFRGETQYF. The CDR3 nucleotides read TGCAGTGCTCGCCGGGGATTCCGCGGGGAGACCCAGTACTTC.

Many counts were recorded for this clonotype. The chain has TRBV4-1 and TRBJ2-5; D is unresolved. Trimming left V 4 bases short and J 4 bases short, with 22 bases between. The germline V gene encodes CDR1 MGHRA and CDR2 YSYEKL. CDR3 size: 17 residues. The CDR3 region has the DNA TGCGCCAGCAGCCGAGCAGACGGGCGAAGTCCCCTAGAGACCCAGTACTTC. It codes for CASSRADGRSPLETQYF.

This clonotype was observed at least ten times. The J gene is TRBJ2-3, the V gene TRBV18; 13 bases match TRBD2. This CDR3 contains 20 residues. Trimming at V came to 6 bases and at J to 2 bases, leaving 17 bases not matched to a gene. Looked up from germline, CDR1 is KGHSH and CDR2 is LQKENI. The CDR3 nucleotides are TGTGCCAGCTCCCGCATGGGACTAGCGGGGAAAGTGGGCCTCACAGATACGCAGTATTTT. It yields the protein CASSRMGLAGKVGLTDTQYF.

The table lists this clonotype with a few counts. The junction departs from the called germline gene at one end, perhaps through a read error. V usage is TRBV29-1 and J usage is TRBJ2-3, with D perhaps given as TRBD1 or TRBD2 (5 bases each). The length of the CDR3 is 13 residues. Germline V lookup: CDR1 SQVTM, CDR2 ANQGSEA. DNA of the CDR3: TGCAGCGTTCAAGAGGGTGTGAGGGGTACGCAGTATTTT. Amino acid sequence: CSVQEGVRGTQYF.

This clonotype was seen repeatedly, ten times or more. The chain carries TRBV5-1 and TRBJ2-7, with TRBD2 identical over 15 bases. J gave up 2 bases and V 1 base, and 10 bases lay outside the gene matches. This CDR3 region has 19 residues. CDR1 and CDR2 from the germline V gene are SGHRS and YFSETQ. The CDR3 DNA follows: TGCGCCAGCAGCTTGTTTTTAGGACTAGCGGGGGGGCCCGCCTACGAGCAGTACTTC. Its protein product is CASSLFLGLAGGPAYEQYF.

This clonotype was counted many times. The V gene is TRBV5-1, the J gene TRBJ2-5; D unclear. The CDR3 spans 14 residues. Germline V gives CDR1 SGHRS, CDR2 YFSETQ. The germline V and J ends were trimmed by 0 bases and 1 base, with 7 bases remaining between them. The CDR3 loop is CASSLVPSQETQYF. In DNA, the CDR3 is TGCGCCAGCAGCTTGGTACCCTCCCAAGAGACCCAGTACTTC.

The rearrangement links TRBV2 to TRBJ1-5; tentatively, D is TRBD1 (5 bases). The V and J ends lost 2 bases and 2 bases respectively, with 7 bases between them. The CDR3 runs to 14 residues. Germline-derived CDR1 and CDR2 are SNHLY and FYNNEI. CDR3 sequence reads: CASSEQGRNQPQHF. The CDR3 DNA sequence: TGTGCCAGCAGTGAACAGGGCCGCAATCAGCCCCAGCATTTT.

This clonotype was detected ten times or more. The CDR3 DNA is TGTGCCAGCAGCTCGACCTACGGGGGTGAGCAGTTCTTC. Translating it yields CASSSTYGGEQFF. The chain carries TRBV7-2 and TRBJ2-1; D possibly corresponds to TRBD2 (6 bases). The CDR3 covers 13 residues. V lost 4 bases and J lost 9, with 13 bases in between. CDR1 and CDR2 from the germline V gene are SGHTA and FQGNSA.

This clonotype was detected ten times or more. The CDR3 sequence: CASSLVWGADTEAFF. In DNA form, the CDR3 reads TGTGCCAGCAGCTTAGTTTGGGGGGCCGACACTGAAGCTTTCTTT. The genes are TRBV7-9 and TRBJ1-1; D perhaps matches TRBD1 (6 bases). The CDR3 totals 15 residues. The V and J ends lost 1 base and 3 bases respectively, with 12 bases between them. The V gene's germline CDR1 is SEHNR and CDR2 FQNEAQ (reference sequence). The full variable domain, in which reference TRBV7-9 and TRBJ1-1 provide the parts outside the CDR3, is DTGVSQNPRHKITKRGQNVTFRCDPISEHNRLYWYRQTLGQGPEFLTYFQNEAQLEKSRLLSDRFSAERPKGSFSTLEIQRTEQGDSAMYLCASSLVWGADTEAFFGQGTRLTVV.

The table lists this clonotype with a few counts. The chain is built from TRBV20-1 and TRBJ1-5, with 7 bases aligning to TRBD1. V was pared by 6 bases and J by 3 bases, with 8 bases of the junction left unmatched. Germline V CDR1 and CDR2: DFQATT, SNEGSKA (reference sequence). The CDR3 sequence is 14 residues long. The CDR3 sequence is CSAQTGRPNQPQHF. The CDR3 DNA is TGCAGTGCCCAGACAGGGCGCCCCAATCAGCCCCAGCATTTT.

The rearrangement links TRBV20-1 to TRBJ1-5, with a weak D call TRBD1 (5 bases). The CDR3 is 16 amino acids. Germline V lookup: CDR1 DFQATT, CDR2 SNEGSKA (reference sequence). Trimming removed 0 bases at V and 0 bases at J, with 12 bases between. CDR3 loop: CSARDLTVYSNQPQHF. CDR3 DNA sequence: TGCAGTGCTAGAGATCTGACAGTTTATAGCAATCAGCCCCAGCATTTT.

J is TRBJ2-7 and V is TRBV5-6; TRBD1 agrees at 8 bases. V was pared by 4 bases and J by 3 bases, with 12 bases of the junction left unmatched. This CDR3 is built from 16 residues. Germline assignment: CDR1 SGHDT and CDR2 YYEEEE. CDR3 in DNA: TGTGCCAGCAGCACCCGGCCGGACAGGGCCCACTACGAGCAGTACTTC. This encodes CASSTRPDRAHYEQYF.

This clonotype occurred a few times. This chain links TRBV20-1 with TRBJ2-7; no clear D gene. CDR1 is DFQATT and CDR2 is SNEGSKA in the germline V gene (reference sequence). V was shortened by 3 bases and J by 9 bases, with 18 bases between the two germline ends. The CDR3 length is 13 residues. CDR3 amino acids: CSARSSAIQAQYF. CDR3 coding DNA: TGCAGTGCTAGGTCCAGCGCGATCCAAGCGCAGTACTTC.

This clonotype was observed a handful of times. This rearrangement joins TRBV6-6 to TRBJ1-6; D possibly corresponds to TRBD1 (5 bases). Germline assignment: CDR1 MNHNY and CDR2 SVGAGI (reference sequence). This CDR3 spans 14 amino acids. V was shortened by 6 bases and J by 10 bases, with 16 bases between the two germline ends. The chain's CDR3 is CASRGTATNSPLHF. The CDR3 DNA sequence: TGTGCCAGCAGAGGGACCGCCACTAACTCACCCCTCCACTTT.

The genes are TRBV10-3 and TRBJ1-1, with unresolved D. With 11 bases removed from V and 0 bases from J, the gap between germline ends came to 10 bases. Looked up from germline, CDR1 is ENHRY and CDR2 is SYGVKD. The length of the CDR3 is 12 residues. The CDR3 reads CASGLMNTEAFF. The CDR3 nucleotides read TGTGCCTCCGGCCTAATGAACACTGAAGCTTTCTTT.

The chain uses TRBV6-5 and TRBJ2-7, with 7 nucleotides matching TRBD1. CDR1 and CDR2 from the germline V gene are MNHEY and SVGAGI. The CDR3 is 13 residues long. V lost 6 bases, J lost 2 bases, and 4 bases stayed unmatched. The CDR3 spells CASRRTGTYEQYF. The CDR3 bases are TGTGCCAGCAGAAGGACAGGAACCTACGAGCAGTACTTC.

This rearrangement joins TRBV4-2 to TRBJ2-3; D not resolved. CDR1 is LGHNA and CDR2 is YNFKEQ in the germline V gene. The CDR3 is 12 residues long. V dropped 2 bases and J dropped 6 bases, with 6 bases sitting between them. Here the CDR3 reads CASSQSQDTQYF. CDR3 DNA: TGTGCCAGCAGCCAAAGCCAGGATACGCAGTATTTT.

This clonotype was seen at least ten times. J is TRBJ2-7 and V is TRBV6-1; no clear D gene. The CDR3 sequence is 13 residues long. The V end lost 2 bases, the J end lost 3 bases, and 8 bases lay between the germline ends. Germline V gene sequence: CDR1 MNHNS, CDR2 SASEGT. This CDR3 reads CASSETGYYEQYF. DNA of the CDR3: TGTGCCAGCAGTGAAACCGGCTACTACGAGCAGTACTTC.

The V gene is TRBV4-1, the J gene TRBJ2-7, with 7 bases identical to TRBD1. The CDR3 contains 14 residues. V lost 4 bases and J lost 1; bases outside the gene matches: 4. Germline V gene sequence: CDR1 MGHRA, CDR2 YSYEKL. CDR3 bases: TGCGCCAGCAGCCTGGGGACAGTTTCCTACGAGCAGTACTTC. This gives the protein CASSLGTVSYEQYF.

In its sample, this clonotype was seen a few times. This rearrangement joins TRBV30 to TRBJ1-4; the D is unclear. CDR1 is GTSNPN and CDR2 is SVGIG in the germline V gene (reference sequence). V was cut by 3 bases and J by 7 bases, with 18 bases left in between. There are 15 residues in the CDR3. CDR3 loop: CAWSWSPNESEKLFF. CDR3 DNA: TGTGCCTGGAGCTGGAGCCCTAATGAAAGTGAAAAACTGTTTTTT.